This is a list of T cell receptor beta chains from one sample in a study of blood T cell repertoires in COVID-19. Sequencing used immunoSEQ multiplex PCR; TCRdb keeps in-frame clones, though not all of them. The sample lists a few hundred thousand clones; around 85% were seen once. The specimen was PBMCs or T cells enriched from blood (not recorded which). The receptors come from a man aged 25 to 40 who had recovered from COVID-19. Each CDR3 is given without its conserved first and last residue.

v_gene: TRBV7-3; j_gene: TRBJ1-1; CDR3aa: ASSLGGRTEAF
v_gene: TRBV27; j_gene: TRBJ2-7; CDR3aa: ASSLTEDSYEQY
v_gene: TRBV7-2; j_gene: TRBJ2-6; CDR3aa: ASSPGTGKTGANVLT
v_gene: TRBV3-1/TRBV3-2; j_gene: TRBJ2-3; CDR3aa: ASSQHQHEVASTDTQY
v_gene: TRBV7-6; j_gene: TRBJ2-5; CDR3aa: ASSPSRQGQETQY
v_gene: TRBV15; j_gene: TRBJ1-4; CDR3aa: ATSRTGTNEKLF
v_gene: TRBV7-2; j_gene: TRBJ1-2; CDR3aa: ASSRTGNYGYT
v_gene: TRBV29-1; j_gene: TRBJ2-3; CDR3aa: SVDRGGHTQY
v_gene: TRBV5-1; j_gene: TRBJ1-2; CDR3aa: ASSYGGNYGYT
v_gene: TRBV27; j_gene: TRBJ1-2; CDR3aa: ASSLGTGSYT
v_gene: TRBV7-9; j_gene: TRBJ1-5; CDR3aa: ASSLEQGKNQPQH
v_gene: TRBV6-6; j_gene: TRBJ1-1; CDR3aa: ASSFPGQTEAF
v_gene: TRBV6-2/TRBV6-3; j_gene: TRBJ1-1; CDR3aa: ASSSRGFISTEAF
v_gene: TRBV19; j_gene: TRBJ1-5; CDR3aa: ASSIRDRNQPQH
v_gene: TRBV6-5; j_gene: TRBJ1-2; CDR3aa: ASSPLSTPTYGYT
v_gene: TRBV4-1; j_gene: TRBJ2-7; CDR3aa: ASSQGTGTGKIEQY
v_gene: TRBV10-1; j_gene: TRBJ2-2; CDR3aa: ASSDRGKDTGELF
v_gene: TRBV7-9; j_gene: TRBJ1-1; CDR3aa: ASSSLQGKGTEAF
v_gene: TRBV27; j_gene: TRBJ1-1; CDR3aa: ASSLSTRIEAF
v_gene: TRBV10-3; j_gene: TRBJ1-2; CDR3aa: AISESGGGVGYT
v_gene: TRBV5-1; j_gene: TRBJ1-5; CDR3aa: ASSLAPQGAGQPQH
v_gene: TRBV19; j_gene: TRBJ2-1; CDR3aa: ASSKGLASSYNEQF
v_gene: TRBV19; j_gene: TRBJ2-7; CDR3aa: ASSIRQGSSSYEQY
v_gene: TRBV5-4; j_gene: TRBJ2-5; CDR3aa: ASSPTSAQETQY
v_gene: TRBV25-1; j_gene: TRBJ1-2; CDR3aa: ASSSTGLYGYT
v_gene: TRBV10-1; j_gene: TRBJ1-5; CDR3aa: ASSEHRDREQPQH
v_gene: TRBV25-1; j_gene: TRBJ1-4; CDR3aa: ASRGSANEKLF
v_gene: TRBV18; j_gene: TRBJ2-7; CDR3aa: ASSPTETYEQY
v_gene: TRBV29-1; j_gene: TRBJ1-2; CDR3aa: SVAGGDNYGYT
v_gene: TRBV20-1; j_gene: TRBJ2-5; CDR3aa: SASGIGQRETQY
v_gene: TRBV19; j_gene: TRBJ1-1; CDR3aa: ASTEGAYTEAF
v_gene: TRBV19; j_gene: TRBJ2-3; CDR3aa: ASSIEGTGSTDTQY
v_gene: TRBV7-3; j_gene: TRBJ1-2; CDR3aa: ASSLNRDSPNYGYT
v_gene: TRBV29-1; j_gene: TRBJ1-2; CDR3aa: SVLYTREISYGYT
v_gene: TRBV5-1; j_gene: TRBJ2-7; CDR3aa: ASSLERRTYEQY
v_gene: TRBV7-2; j_gene: TRBJ2-3; CDR3aa: ASSSSGGAPDTQY
v_gene: TRBV6-8; j_gene: TRBJ2-5; CDR3aa: ASSPISDCFFQETQY